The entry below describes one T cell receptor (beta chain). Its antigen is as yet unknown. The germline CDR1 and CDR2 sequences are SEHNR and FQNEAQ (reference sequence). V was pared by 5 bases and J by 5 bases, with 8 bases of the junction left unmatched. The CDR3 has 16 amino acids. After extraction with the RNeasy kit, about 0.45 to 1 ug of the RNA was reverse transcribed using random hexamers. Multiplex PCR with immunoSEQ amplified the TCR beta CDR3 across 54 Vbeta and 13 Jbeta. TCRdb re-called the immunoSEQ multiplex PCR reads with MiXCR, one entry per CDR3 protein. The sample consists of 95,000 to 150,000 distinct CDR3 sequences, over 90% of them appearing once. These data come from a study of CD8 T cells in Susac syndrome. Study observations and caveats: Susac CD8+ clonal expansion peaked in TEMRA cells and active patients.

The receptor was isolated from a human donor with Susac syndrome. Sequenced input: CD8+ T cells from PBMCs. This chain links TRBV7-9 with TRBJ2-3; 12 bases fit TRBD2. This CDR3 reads CASSLGLAGLGDTQYF. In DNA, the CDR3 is TGTGCCAGCAGCCTCGGACTAGCGGGGTTGGGAGATACGCAGTATTTT.